This T cell receptor beta chain was found in a study of shared clonotypes between healthy human individuals. Details on this clone: Its antigen is not known.

Per germline, CDR1 SGHNT and CDR2 YYREEE (reference sequence). The V end lost 0 bases, the J end lost 3 bases, and 15 bases lay between the germline ends. The CDR3 has 16 amino acids. Assay used: immunoSEQ multiplex PCR; TCRdb lists only in-frame clones, some missing. The sample lists 2 million to 2.5 million clones; approximately 96% were seen once. The study's findings and limits: Non-shared clonotypes were found to have lower generation probabilities than the clonotypes that were shared by all four of the sorted-subset donors.

Input material: naive CD4+ T cells sorted from blood. As to subset: CD45RA+ positively selected. The chain recombines TRBV5-4 with TRBJ1-2, with a possible D match to TRBD1 (6 bases). This sequence was found in a man between 18 and 29 years old in good health. CDR3 coding DNA: TGTGCCAGCAGCTTGGCCGCCTGGGGGGCTGACTATGGCTACACCTTC. This gives the protein CASSLAAWGADYGYTF. The entire variable domain, with the rest obtained from reference TRBV5-4 and TRBJ1-2, is as follows: ETGVTQSPTHLIKTRGQQVTLRCSSQSGHNTVSWYQQALGQGPQFIFQYYREEENGRGNFPPRFSGLQFPNYSSELNVNALELDDSALYLCASSLAAWGADYGYTFGSGTRLTVV.